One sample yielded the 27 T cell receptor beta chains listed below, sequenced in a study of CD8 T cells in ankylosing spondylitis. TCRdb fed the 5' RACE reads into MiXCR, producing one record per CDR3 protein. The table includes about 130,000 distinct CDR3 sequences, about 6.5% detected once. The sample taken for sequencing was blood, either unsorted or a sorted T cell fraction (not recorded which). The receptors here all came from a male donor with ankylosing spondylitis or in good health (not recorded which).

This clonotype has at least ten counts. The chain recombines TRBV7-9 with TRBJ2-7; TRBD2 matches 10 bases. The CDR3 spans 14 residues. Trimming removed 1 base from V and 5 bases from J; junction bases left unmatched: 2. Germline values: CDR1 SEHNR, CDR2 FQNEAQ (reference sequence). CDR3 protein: CASSLGLAGDEQYF. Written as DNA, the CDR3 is TGTGCCAGCAGCTTAGGTCTAGCGGGAGACGAGCAGTACTTC.

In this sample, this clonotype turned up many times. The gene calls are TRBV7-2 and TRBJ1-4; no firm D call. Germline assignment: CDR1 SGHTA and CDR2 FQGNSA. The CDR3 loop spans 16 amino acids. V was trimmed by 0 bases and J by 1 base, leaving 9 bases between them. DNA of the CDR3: TGTGCCAGCAGCTTAGCGCCGGTGGGAACTAATGAAAAACTGTTTTTT. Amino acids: CASSLAPVGTNEKLFF. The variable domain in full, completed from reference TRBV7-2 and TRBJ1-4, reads GAGVSQSPSNKVTEKGKDVELRCDPISGHTALYWYRQSLGQGLEFLIYFQGNSAPDKSGLPSDRFSAERTGGSVSTLTIQRTQQEDSAVYLCASSLAPVGTNEKLFFGSGTQLSVL.

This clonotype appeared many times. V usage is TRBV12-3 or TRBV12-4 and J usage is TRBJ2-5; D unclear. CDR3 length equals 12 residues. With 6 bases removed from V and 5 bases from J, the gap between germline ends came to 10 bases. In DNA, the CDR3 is TGTGCCAGCAGCTCCTCCAGCGAGACCCAGTACTTC. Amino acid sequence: CASSSSSETQYF.

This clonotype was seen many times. Here the CDR3 DNA reads TGTGCCAGCAGCGGGACAGGCAAATATACGCAGTATTTT. Encoded protein: CASSGTGKYTQYF. The chain couples TRBV5-6 to TRBJ2-3, with 8 nucleotides matching TRBD1. From germline, CDR1 is SGHDT and CDR2 YYEEEE. CDR3 size: 13 residues. V shed 4 bases and J 7 bases; nucleotides not matched to a gene: 5.

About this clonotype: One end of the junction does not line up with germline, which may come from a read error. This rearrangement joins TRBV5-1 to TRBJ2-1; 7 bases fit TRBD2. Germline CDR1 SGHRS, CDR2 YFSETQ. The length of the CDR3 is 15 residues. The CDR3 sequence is CAGSLAGVYYNEQFF. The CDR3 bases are TGCGCCGGCAGCTTGGCGGGGGTCTACTACAATGAGCAGTTCTTC.

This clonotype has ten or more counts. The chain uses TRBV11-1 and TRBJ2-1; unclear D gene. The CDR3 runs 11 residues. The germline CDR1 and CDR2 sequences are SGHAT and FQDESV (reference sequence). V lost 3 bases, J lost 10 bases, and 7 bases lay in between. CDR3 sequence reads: CASSFPCEQFF. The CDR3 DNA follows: TGTGCCAGCAGCTTTCCGTGCGAGCAGTTCTTC.

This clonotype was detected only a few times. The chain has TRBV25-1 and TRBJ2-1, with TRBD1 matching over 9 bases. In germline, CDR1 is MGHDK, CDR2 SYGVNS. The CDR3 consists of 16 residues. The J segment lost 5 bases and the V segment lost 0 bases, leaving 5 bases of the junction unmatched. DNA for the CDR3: TGTGCCAGCAGTGAATACAGGGACAGGGCGGACAATGAGCAGTTCTTC. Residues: CASSEYRDRADNEQFF.

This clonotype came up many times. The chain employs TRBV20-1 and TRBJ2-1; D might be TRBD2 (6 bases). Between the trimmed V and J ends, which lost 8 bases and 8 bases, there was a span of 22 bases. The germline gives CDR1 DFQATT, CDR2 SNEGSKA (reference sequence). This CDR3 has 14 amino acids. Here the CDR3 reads CSSDHGSGLDEQFF. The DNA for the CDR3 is TGCAGTTCAGACCACGGGAGTGGGTTAGATGAGCAGTTCTTC.

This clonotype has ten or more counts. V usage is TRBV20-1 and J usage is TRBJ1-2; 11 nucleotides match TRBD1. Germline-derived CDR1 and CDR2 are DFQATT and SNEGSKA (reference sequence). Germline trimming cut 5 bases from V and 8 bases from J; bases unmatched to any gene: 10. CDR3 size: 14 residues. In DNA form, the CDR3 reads TGCAGTGCTGTGAGGACAGGGGGCGACCGGGGCTACACCTTC. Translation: CSAVRTGGDRGYTF.

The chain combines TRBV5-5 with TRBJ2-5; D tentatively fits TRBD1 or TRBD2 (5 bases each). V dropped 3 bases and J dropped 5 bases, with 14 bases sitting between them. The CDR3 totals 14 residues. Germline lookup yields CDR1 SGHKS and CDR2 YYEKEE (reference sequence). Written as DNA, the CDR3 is TGTGCCAGCAGCTGGGGACCGTTGGGGGAGACCCAGTACTTC. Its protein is CASSWGPLGETQYF.

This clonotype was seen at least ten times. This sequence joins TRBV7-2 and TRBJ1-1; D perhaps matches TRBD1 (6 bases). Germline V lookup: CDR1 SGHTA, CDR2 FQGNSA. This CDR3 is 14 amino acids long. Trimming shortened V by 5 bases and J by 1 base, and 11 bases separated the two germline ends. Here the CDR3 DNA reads TGTGCCAGCAGCGGCAGGGGACCGAACACTGAAGCTTTCTTT. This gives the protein CASSGRGPNTEAFF. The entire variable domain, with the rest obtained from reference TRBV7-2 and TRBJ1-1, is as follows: GAGVSQSPSNKVTEKGKDVELRCDPISGHTALYWYRQSLGQGLEFLIYFQGNSAPDKSGLPSDRFSAERTGGSVSTLTIQRTQQEDSAVYLCASSGRGPNTEAFFGQGTRLTVV.

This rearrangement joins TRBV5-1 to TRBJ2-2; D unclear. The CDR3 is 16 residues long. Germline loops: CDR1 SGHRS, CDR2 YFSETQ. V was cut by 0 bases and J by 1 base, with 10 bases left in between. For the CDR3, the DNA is TGCGCCAGCAGCTTGGTGGTAGCCGGGAACACCGGGGAGCTGTTTTTT. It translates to CASSLVVAGNTGELFF.

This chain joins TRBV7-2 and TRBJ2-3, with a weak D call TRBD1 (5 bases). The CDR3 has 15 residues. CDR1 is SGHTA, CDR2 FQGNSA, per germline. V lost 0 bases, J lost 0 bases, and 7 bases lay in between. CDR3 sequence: CASSLAWGSTDTQYF. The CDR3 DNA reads TGTGCCAGCAGCTTAGCCTGGGGCAGCACAGATACGCAGTATTTT.

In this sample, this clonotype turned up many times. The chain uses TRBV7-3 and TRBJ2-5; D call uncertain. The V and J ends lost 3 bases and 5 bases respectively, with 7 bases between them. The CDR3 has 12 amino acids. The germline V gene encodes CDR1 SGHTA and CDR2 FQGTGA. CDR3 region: CASSLGMETQYF. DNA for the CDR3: TGTGCCAGCAGCTTGGGAATGGAGACCCAGTACTTC.

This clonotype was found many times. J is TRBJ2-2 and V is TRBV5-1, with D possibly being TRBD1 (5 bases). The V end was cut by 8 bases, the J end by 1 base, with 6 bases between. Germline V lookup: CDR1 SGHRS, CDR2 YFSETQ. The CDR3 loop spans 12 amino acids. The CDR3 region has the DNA TGCGCCAGTACAGGGAACACCGGGGAGCTGTTTTTT. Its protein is CASTGNTGELFF. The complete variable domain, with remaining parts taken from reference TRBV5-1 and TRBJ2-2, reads KAGVTQTPRYLIKTRGQQVTLSCSPISGHRSVSWYQQTPGQGLQFLFEYFSETQRNKGNFPGRFSGRQFSNSRSEMNVSTLELGDSALYLCASTGNTGELFFGEGSRLTVL.

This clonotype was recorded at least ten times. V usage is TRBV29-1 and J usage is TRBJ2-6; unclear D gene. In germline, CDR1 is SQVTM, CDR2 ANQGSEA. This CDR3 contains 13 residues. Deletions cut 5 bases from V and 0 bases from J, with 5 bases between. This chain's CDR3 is CSVYNSGANVLTF. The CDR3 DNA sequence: TGCAGCGTTTATAACTCTGGGGCCAACGTCCTGACTTTC.

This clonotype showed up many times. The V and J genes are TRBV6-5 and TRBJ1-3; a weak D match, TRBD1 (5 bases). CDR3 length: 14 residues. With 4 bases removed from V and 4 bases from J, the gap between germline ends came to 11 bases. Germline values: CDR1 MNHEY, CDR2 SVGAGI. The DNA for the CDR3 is TGTGCCAGCAGTTCTCCCGGGGACGGAAACACCATATATTTT. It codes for CASSSPGDGNTIYF.

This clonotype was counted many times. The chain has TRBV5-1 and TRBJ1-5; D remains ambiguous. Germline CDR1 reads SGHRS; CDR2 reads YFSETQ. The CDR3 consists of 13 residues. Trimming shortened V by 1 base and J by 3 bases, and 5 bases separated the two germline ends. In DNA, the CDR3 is TGCGCCAGCAGCTTGTCTCCCAATCAGCCCCAGCATTTT. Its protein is CASSLSPNQPQHF.

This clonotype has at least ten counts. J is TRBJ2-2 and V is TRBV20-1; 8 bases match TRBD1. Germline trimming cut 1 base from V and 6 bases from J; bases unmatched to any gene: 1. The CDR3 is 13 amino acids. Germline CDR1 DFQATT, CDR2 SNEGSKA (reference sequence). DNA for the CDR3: TGCAGTGCTAGAGTACAGGGGGCCGGGGAGCTGTTTTTT. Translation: CSARVQGAGELFF.

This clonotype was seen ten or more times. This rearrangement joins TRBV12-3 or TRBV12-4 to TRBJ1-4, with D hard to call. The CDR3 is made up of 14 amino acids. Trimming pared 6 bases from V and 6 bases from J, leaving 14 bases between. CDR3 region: CASRNPLMHEKLFF. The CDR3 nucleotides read TGTGCCAGCAGGAACCCATTGATGCATGAAAAACTGTTTTTT.

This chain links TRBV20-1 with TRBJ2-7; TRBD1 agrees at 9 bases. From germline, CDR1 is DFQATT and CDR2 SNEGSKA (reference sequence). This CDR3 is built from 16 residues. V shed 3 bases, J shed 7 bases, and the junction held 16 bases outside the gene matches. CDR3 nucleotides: TGCAGTGCTAGGCCGGGACAGGGCGGTTTTTTATATGAGCAGTACTTC. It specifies CSARPGQGGFLYEQYF.

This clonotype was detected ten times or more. The DNA of the CDR3 is TGCGCCAGCAGCCAAGATTTGGCAGGGGGGGACTACGAGCAGTACTTC. Its protein product is CASSQDLAGGDYEQYF. The rearrangement links TRBV4-3 to TRBJ2-7; D possibly uses TRBD1 or TRBD2 (7 bases each). V was shortened by 0 bases and J by 3 bases, with 15 bases between the two germline ends. CDR1 is LGHNA and CDR2 is YSLEER in the germline V gene. The CDR3 runs 16 residues.

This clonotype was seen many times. The CDR3 loop is CSARDTSGSHNEQFF. In nucleotides, the CDR3 is TGCAGTGCTAGAGATACTTCGGGGAGCCACAATGAGCAGTTCTTC. The chain is built from TRBV20-1 and TRBJ2-1, with D possibly being TRBD2 (5 bases). V lost 0 bases to trimming and J lost 5 bases, with 14 bases between them. The CDR3 has 15 amino acids. Germline-derived CDR1 and CDR2 are DFQATT and SNEGSKA (reference sequence).

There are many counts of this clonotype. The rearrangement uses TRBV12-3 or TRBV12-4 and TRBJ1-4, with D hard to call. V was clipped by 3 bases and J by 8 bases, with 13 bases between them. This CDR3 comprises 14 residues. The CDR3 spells CASSFSALGEKLFF. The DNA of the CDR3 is TGTGCCAGCAGTTTCTCTGCTCTTGGCGAAAAACTGTTTTTT.

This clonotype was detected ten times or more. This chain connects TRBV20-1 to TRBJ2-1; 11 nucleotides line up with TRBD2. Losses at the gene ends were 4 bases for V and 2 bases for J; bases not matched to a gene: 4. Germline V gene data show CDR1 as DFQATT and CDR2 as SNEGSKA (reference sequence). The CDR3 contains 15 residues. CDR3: CSANIAGGPYNEQFF. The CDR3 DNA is TGCAGTGCTAACATAGCGGGAGGGCCCTACAATGAGCAGTTCTTC.

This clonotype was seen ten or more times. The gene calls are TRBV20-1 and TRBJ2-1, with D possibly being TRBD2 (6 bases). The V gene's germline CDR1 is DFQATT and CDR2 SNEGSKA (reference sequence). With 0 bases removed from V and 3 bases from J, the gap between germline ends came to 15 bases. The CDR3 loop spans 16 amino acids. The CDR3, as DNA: TGCAGTGCTAGAGATTCTGGCGGGACCTACTACAATGAGCAGTTCTTC. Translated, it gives CSARDSGGTYYNEQFF.

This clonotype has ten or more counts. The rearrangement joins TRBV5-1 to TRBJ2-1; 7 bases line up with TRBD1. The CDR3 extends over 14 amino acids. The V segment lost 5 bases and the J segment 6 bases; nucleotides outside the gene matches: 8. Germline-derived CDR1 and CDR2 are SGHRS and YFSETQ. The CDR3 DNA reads TGCGCCAGCAGTTGGGACAGAATCTCCAATGAGCAGTTCTTC. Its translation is CASSWDRISNEQFF.